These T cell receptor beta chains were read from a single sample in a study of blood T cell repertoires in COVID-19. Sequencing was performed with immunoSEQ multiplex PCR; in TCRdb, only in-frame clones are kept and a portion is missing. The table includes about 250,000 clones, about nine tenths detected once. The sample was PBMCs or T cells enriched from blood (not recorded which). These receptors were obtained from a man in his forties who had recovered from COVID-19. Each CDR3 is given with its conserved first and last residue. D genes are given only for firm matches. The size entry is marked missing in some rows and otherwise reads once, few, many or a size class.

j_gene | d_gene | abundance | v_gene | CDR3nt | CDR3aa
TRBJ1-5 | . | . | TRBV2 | TGTGCCAGCATAGGGTCTTTAGGGGGCAATCAGCCCCAGCATTTT | CASIGSLGGNQPQHF
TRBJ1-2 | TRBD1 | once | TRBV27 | TGTGCCAGCAGTCCCCGGACAGGGCAACGGAATGGCTACACCTTC | CASSPRTGQRNGYTF
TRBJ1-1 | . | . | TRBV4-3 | TGCGCCAGCAGCCAAGATGCGAGAGGTGAAGCTTTCTTT | CASSQDARGEAFF
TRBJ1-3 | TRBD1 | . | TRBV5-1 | TGCGCCAGCAGCGTTACAGGGGCCCCGGACTCTGGAAACACCATATATTTT | CASSVTGAPDSGNTIYF
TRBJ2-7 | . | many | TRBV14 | TGTGCCAGCAGCCAAGTAGCAGGGTCCGAGCAGTACTTC | CASSQVAGSEQYF
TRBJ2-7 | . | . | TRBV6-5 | TGTGCCAGCACCCGAATCGGGCAGGGTGCCAACGAGCAGTACTTC | CASTRIGQGANEQYF
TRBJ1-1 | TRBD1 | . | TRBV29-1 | TGCAGCGTTGAAAGGCAGGGGGCGGGAAACACTGAAGCTTTCTTT | CSVERQGAGNTEAFF
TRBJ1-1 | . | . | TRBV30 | TGTGCCTGGAGCGACGACACGAAAGCTTTCTTT | CAWSDDTKAFF
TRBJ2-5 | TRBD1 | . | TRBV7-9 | TGTGCCAGCAGCCTGGGACAGTCCCAAGAGACCCAGTACTTC | CASSLGQSQETQYF
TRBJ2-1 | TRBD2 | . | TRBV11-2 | TGTGCCAGCCGCTCCGGGACTAGGGTGAATGAGCAGTTCTTC | CASRSGTRVNEQFF
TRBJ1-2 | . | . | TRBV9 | TGTGCCAGCAGCTTCCCAGCTGGTGTCCCTAGGGGCTACACCTTC | CASSFPAGVPRGYTF
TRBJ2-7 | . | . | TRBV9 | TGTGCCAGCAGCGTAGGGCAGGGGAGTGGGTACGAGCAGTACTTC | CASSVGQGSGYEQYF
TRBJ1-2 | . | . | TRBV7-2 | TGTGCCAGCAGCTCCCAAGTGGGGGGGCGGGATGGCTACACCTTC | CASSSQVGGRDGYTF
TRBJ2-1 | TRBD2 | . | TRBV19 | TGTGCCAGTACCATAGCGGGAGAGTGGAATGAGCAGTTCTTC | CASTIAGEWNEQFF
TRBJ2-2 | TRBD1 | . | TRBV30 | TGTGCCTGGACAGGGGGCTCCGGGGAGCTGTTTTTT | CAWTGGSGELFF
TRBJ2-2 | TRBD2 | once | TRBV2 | TGTGCCAGCTGCTGGACTAGCGGGAGACTCGGGGAGCTGTTTTTT | CASCWTSGRLGELFF
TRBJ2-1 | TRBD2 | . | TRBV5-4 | TGTGCCAGCAAACAACCGGGACTAGCGGGAGACGAGCAGTTCTTC | CASKQPGLAGDEQFF
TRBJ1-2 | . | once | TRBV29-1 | TGCAGCGCAAATTCCGGGACATACTTTTACTTC | CSANSGTYFYF
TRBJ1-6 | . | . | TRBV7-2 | TGTGCCAGCAGCCCAGGTGGGGCGGAGACACGGTCACCCCTCCACTTT | CASSPGGAETRSPLHF
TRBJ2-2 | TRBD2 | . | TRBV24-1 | TGTGCCACCAGTGATTTTGGACTAGCCAACTCGAACACCGGGGAGCTGTTTTTT | CATSDFGLANSNTGELFF
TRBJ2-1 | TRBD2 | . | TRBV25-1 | TGTGCCAGCAGTGAAGAACTAGCGGGAGGCTATGAGCAGTTCTTC | CASSEELAGGYEQFF
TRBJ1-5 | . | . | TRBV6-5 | TGTGCCAGCGAAGGAGGGATGGGAAATCAGCCCCAGCATTTT | CASEGGMGNQPQHF
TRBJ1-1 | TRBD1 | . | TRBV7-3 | TGTGCCAGCAGTCCGACAGGGGGGAACACTGAAGCTTTCTTT | CASSPTGGNTEAFF
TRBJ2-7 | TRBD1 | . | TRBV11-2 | TGTGCCAGCAGCCCCGACAGGGGGCACTCCTACGAGCAGTACTTC | CASSPDRGHSYEQYF
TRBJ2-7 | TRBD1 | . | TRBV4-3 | TGCGCCAGCGGAACCCCGGGACAGACCTACGAGCAGTACTTC | CASGTPGQTYEQYF
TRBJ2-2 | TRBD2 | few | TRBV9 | TGTGCCAGCAGCGCTCGCGGGACTAGCGGGGGTGGGGCTGGGGAGCTGTTTTTT | CASSARGTSGGGAGELFF
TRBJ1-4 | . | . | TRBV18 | TGTGCCAGCTCTCCCTCCCCCGATGGCCCAACTAATGAAAAACTGTTTTTT | CASSPSPDGPTNEKLFF
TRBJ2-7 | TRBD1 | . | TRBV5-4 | TGTGCCAGCAGCTCAGGGACAGGGTGGGTCTACGAGCAGTACTTC | CASSSGTGWVYEQYF
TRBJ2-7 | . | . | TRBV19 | TGTGCCAGTAGTATGTCAGGGACCTACGAGCAGTACTTC | CASSMSGTYEQYF
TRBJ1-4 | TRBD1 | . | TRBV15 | TGTGCCACCAGCATAACGGGACAGGGGGGTGAAAAACTGTTTTTT | CATSITGQGGEKLFF
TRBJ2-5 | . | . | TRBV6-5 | TGTGCCAGCAGTTACGGGGCTGGGTGGGAGACCCAGTACTTC | CASSYGAGWETQYF
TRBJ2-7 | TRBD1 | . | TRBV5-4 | TGTGCCAGCAGCGTGGACAGGGCGTACGAGCAGTACTTC | CASSVDRAYEQYF
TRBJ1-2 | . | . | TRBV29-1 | TGCAGCGTTGAAGCCACACAGGGTGTGGACGGCTACACCTTC | CSVEATQGVDGYTF
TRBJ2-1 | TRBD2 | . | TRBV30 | TGTGCCTCCTATGGGACTAGCGGGGGGGAAGGCGAGCTGTTCTTC | CASYGTSGGEGELFF
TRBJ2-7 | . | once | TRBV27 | TGTGCCAGCAGTCAAAACAGGGAACTCTACGAGCAGTACTTC | CASSQNRELYEQYF
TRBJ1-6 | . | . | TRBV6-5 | TGTGCCAGCAGTTACAGGGGCTATAATTCACCCCTCCACTTT | CASSYRGYNSPLHF
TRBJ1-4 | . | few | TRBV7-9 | TGTGCCAGCAGCTTAGGAGGGTCTAATGAAAAACTGTTTTTT | CASSLGGSNEKLFF
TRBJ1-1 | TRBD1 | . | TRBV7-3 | TGTGCCAGCAGCGAAGGCCCAAGCAGGGGGCGAACTGAAGCTTTCTTT | CASSEGPSRGRTEAFF
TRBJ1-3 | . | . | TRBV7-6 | TGTGCCAGCAGCTTAGGGGCATGGTCTGGAAACACCATATATTTT | CASSLGAWSGNTIYF
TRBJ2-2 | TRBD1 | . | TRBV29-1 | TGCAGCGTCACGACAGGGGGAAACGGGGAGCTGTTTTTT | CSVTTGGNGELFF
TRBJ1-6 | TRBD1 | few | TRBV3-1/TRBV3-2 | TGTGCCAGCAGCCCCGCTAACAGGGGGAGGTTGTCACCCCTCCACTTT | CASSPANRGRLSPLHF
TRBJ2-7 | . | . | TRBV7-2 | TGTGCCAGCAGCCCAAGGGGCCAGGGGAAGAAAGACGAGCAGTACTTC | CASSPRGQGKKDEQYF
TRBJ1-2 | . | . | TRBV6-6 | TGTGCCAGCACTCCCTCGGCTGGGCAGGTTTACTATGGCTACACCTTC | CASTPSAGQVYYGYTF
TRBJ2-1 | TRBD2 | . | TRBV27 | TGTGCCAGCAGGATAGGGACTAGCTCCTACAATGAGCAGTTCTTC | CASRIGTSSYNEQFF